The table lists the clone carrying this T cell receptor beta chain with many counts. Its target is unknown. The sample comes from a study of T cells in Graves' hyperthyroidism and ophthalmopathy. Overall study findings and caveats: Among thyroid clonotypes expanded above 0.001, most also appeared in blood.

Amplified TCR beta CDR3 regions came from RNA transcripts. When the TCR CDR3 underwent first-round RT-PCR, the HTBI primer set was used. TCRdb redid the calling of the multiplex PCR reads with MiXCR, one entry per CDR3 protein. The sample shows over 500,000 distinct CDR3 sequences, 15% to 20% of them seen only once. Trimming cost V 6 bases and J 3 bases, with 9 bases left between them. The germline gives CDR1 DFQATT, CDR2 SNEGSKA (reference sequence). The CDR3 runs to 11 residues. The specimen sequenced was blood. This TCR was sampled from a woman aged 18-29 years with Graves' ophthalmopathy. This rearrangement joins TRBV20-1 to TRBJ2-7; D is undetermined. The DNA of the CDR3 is TGCAGTGCCGAAGGACGCTACGAGCAGTACTTC. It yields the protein CSAEGRYEQYF.